This T cell receptor beta chain comes out of a study of early T cells in non-severe SARS-CoV-2 infection. Overall study context: Sequencing of bulk RNA from unsorted whole blood was done, without chain pairing.

Individual cDNA molecules each received unique molecular identifiers attached to them. MiXCR, run by TCRdb on the 5' RACE reads, gives a single entry per CDR3 protein. Seen here are about 19,000 distinct CDR3 sequences, roughly 6.1% observed once, and the top ten hold roughly 5.9%. The CDR3 has 15 amino acids. J gave up 9 bases and V 6 bases, and 14 bases lay outside the gene matches. Germline V CDR1 and CDR2: KGHSH, LQKENI. Points from the study as a whole: Missing private and CD4 specificities, VDJdb matching favored anti-spike CD8 responses.

This clonotype was seen a few times. Its antigen remains unknown. The rearrangement links TRBV18 to TRBJ2-1; TRBD2 aligns across 7 bases. The sequence was collected from an adult who was a healthcare worker with PCR-confirmed SARS-CoV-2 infection or an uninfected control (not recorded which). Sample: whole blood. CDR3 bases: TGTGCCAGCTCCCTACCCGTAGGACTAGATATTGAGCAGTTCTTC. This gives the protein CASSLPVGLDIEQFF.